This entry lists 4 T cell receptor beta chains sequenced from one sample in a study of blood T cell repertoires in COVID-19. TCRdb's copy holds only in-frame clones and misses some; the assay was immunoSEQ multiplex PCR. The sample yields about 280,000 clones, roughly nine tenths seen once. The sample consisted of peripheral blood. Receptors originate from a man aged 45-65 years with acute or convalescent COVID-19.

The chain carries TRBV6-5 and TRBJ1-1; D call uncertain. Germline V gene sequence: CDR1 MNHEY, CDR2 SVGAGI. This CDR3 region has 15 residues. Trimming stripped 0 bases from V and 0 bases from J, with 8 bases between. The CDR3 coding sequence is TGTGCCAGCAGTTACTCTGGGCAGATGAACACTGAAGCTTTCTTT. It is translated as CASSYSGQMNTEAFF.

A note on this clone: The same CDR3 is also encoded by other DNA sequences in this sample. The chain has TRBV5-8 and TRBJ1-1; 7 nucleotides agree with TRBD1. After removal of 4 bases from V and 3 bases from J, the junction contained 6 bases not matched to a gene. The CDR3 totals 14 residues. Per germline, CDR1 SGHTS and CDR2 YDEGEE. The CDR3 here is CASSLDDRDTEAFF. CDR3 nucleotides: TGTGCCAGCAGCCTAGATGACAGGGACACTGAAGCTTTCTTT.

Of note for this clone: This sample includes further DNA sequences coding for the same CDR3. This chain connects TRBV7-3 to TRBJ2-7, with TRBD1 matching over 10 bases. This CDR3 has 13 amino acids. Germline CDR1 and CDR2: SGHTA and FQGTGA. After removal of 4 bases from V and 6 bases from J, the junction contained 3 bases not matched to a gene. In nucleotides, the CDR3 is TGTGCCAGCAGCTCCGGGACAGGGGCCGAGCAGTACTTC. This encodes CASSSGTGAEQYF.

This clone was picked up many times. The chain links TRBV3-1 (or the pseudogene TRBV3-2) to TRBJ1-5; TRBD1 might be the D (5 bases). This CDR3 comprises 15 residues. The V gene lost 3 bases and the J gene lost 1 base, with 10 bases spanning the gap. In germline, CDR1 is LGHDT, CDR2 YNNKEL (reference sequence). The CDR3 nucleotides are TGTGCCAGCAGCCAGGCCGACAGAAGCAATCAGCCCCAGCATTTT. It specifies CASSQADRSNQPQHF.